This is a list of T cell receptor beta chains from one sample in a study of T cell responses to AZD1222 COVID-19 vaccine. The repertoire was sequenced with immunoSEQ multiplex PCR; TCRdb's copy has only in-frame clones and lacks some. In the table there are around 120,000 clones, approximately 90% of which are singletons. The sequences come from peripheral blood, collected 28 days after the second AZD1222 dose. Receptors were obtained from an adult who received the AZD1222 COVID-19 vaccine. Each CDR3 is given with its conserved first and last residue. Each record gives: J gene, V gene, CDR3 protein.

j_gene: TRBJ2-2; v_gene: TRBV6-4; CDR3aa: CASSKGTGGFGGELFF
j_gene: TRBJ1-1; v_gene: TRBV10-3; CDR3aa: CAISDRDTEAFF
j_gene: TRBJ2-5; v_gene: TRBV7-2; CDR3aa: CASSLTSGGRGGQETQYF
j_gene: TRBJ1-5; v_gene: TRBV7-8; CDR3aa: CASSHPNQPQHF
j_gene: TRBJ2-4; v_gene: TRBV9; CDR3aa: CASSVDSGPNIQYF
j_gene: TRBJ1-1; v_gene: TRBV19; CDR3aa: CASSPGGEAFF
j_gene: TRBJ1-4; v_gene: TRBV12-3/TRBV12-4; CDR3aa: CASSLGQNEKLFF
j_gene: TRBJ1-6; v_gene: TRBV6-5; CDR3aa: CASSRDKNSPLHF
j_gene: TRBJ1-1; v_gene: TRBV7-9; CDR3aa: CASSWTEATTEAFF
j_gene: TRBJ1-2; v_gene: TRBV29-1; CDR3aa: CSVGRDTYGYTF
j_gene: TRBJ1-1; v_gene: TRBV28; CDR3aa: CASSRIPGQGAEAFF
j_gene: TRBJ2-7; v_gene: TRBV2; CDR3aa: CASSDSGGLSYEQYF
j_gene: TRBJ2-6; v_gene: TRBV28; CDR3aa: CASRATSGSGGANVLTF
j_gene: TRBJ1-2; v_gene: TRBV7-8; CDR3aa: CASSFAGGADGYTF
j_gene: TRBJ2-1; v_gene: TRBV28; CDR3aa: CASSTLAGAAYNEQFF
j_gene: TRBJ2-7; v_gene: TRBV11-2; CDR3aa: CASSYGTASYEQYF
j_gene: TRBJ2-7; v_gene: TRBV11-2; CDR3aa: CASSYTSGRAEEQYF
j_gene: TRBJ1-4; v_gene: TRBV9; CDR3aa: CASSDRDWDEKLFF
j_gene: TRBJ2-7; v_gene: TRBV4-1; CDR3aa: CASTTRTYRNYEQYF
j_gene: TRBJ1-2; v_gene: TRBV5-1; CDR3aa: CASTEQPGQRNYGYTF
j_gene: TRBJ1-2; v_gene: TRBV19; CDR3aa: CASNWRERDYGYTF
j_gene: TRBJ1-2; v_gene: TRBV5-1; CDR3aa: CASSLAGREEGGYTF
j_gene: TRBJ1-1; v_gene: TRBV28; CDR3aa: CASSLANGGLVTEAFF
j_gene: TRBJ2-7; v_gene: TRBV7-9; CDR3aa: CASSLSGGAYEQYF
j_gene: TRBJ1-5; v_gene: TRBV5-3; CDR3aa: CARSPSQWHF
j_gene: TRBJ2-7; v_gene: TRBV10-3; CDR3aa: CAISDPTLNSYEQYF
j_gene: TRBJ1-5; v_gene: TRBV3-1/TRBV3-2; CDR3aa: CASSQYGKNQPQHF
j_gene: TRBJ2-2; v_gene: TRBV2; CDR3aa: CASSEIQGHGELFF
j_gene: TRBJ1-6; v_gene: TRBV6-5; CDR3aa: CASSKRQIVNSPLHF
j_gene: TRBJ2-7; v_gene: TRBV15; CDR3aa: CATSSTTSGTSYEQYF
j_gene: TRBJ1-6; v_gene: TRBV2; CDR3aa: CASTRDAGQGNSPLHF
j_gene: TRBJ2-3; v_gene: TRBV5-1; CDR3aa: CASSAEGSGDTQYF
j_gene: TRBJ1-2; v_gene: TRBV28; CDR3aa: CASGDTSYGYTF
j_gene: TRBJ2-1; v_gene: TRBV5-6; CDR3aa: CASSLKSLAGARGFF
j_gene: TRBJ1-5; v_gene: TRBV7-8; CDR3aa: CASSSGGTYQPQHF
j_gene: TRBJ1-5; v_gene: TRBV2; CDR3aa: CASKVEGKSNQPQHF
j_gene: TRBJ2-7; v_gene: TRBV5-4; CDR3aa: CASSLAGSSSYEQYF
j_gene: TRBJ1-5; v_gene: TRBV19; CDR3aa: CASSIDPGKNQPQHF
j_gene: TRBJ2-3; v_gene: TRBV21-1; CDR3aa: CASSKGKGAASTDTQYF
j_gene: TRBJ1-1; v_gene: TRBV2; CDR3aa: CASSGTGVLNTEAFF
j_gene: TRBJ1-2; v_gene: TRBV5-4; CDR3aa: CASSSPGTGGGRGYGYTF
j_gene: TRBJ1-2; v_gene: TRBV6-4; CDR3aa: CASSDGTPSEGYTF
j_gene: TRBJ2-5; v_gene: TRBV7-2; CDR3aa: CASNGGETQYF
j_gene: TRBJ1-2; v_gene: TRBV28; CDR3aa: CASSPAPNYGYTF
j_gene: TRBJ2-3; v_gene: TRBV29-1; CDR3aa: CSVEQGTDTQYF
j_gene: TRBJ2-5; v_gene: TRBV6-1; CDR3aa: CASSDNRGRLPETQYF
j_gene: TRBJ2-7; v_gene: TRBV2; CDR3aa: CASRGGSYEQYF
j_gene: TRBJ2-2; v_gene: TRBV5-4; CDR3aa: CASSFGVYRTTGELFF
j_gene: TRBJ1-2; v_gene: TRBV6-5; CDR3aa: CASSQSRQEGYTF
j_gene: TRBJ1-5; v_gene: TRBV5-1; CDR3aa: CASRPSEHQPQHF
j_gene: TRBJ2-6; v_gene: TRBV28; CDR3aa: CASSSTGTRGANVLTF
j_gene: TRBJ1-1; v_gene: TRBV28; CDR3aa: CASSISGKESFTEAFF
j_gene: TRBJ2-5; v_gene: TRBV5-1; CDR3aa: CASSQGQLQETQYF
j_gene: TRBJ2-2; v_gene: TRBV5-1; CDR3aa: CASSLVARANTGELFF